This T cell receptor beta chain was captured by sequencing in a study of CXCR3-negative and CXCR3-positive naive CD8 T cells. The libraries of TRB cDNA were constructed through 5' RACE using UMI labels. With the 5' RACE reads reprocessed, TCRdb shows one record per CDR3 protein and no DNA. This listing includes 100,000 to 150,000 distinct CDR3 sequences. Findings and caveats of the study: Comparison of naive CXCR3-negative and CXCR3-positive cells revealed similar TRBV-TRBJ usage, while memory cells differed. Naive cells that were CXCR3-positive had more hydrophobic TRB CDR3s (compared with CXCR3-negative naive cells).

Comments on this clonotype: Its antigen is not identified.

This CDR3 is 15 amino acids long. Germline CDR1 is MDHEN and CDR2 is SYDVKM. The sequence came from a human donor in good health. Some clones in this sample may be carry-over from other donors' samples. Sequenced sample: naive CXCR3- CD8+ T cells from blood. Subset denoted: CD45RO-CCR7+CD27+CD95- naive CD8+ T cells lacking CXCR3 (TNR3-). The chain has TRBV28 and TRBJ1-6. The CDR3 region is CASSFRASYNSPLHF.